The present T cell receptor (beta chain) was sequenced within a study of regulatory T cells in long-lasting Graves disease. General study points: Persistent disease preferred TRBV28, TRBJ1-2 and TRBJ2-5; new disease, TRBV20-1 and TRBJ2-1.

Documented time point: newly diagnosed GD, antithyroid drugs for less than 3 months. RNA extracted from PBMCs served as the sequencing template. After removal of 6 bases from V and 7 bases from J, the junction contained 10 bases not matched to a gene. This CDR3 has 14 residues. Germline CDR1 and CDR2: DFQATT and SNEGSKA (reference sequence). This clonotype has a count of ten or more. The antigen is not known. To make TCR beta libraries, researchers used iRepertoire HTBI primers and Arm-PCR of CDR3 regions. TCRdb itself ran the multiplex PCR reads through MiXCR, one entry per CDR3 protein. Among 400,000 to 500,000 distinct CDR3 sequences, 14% to 15% were seen once, and the ten largest hold about a sixth. This same sample was also part of a study on T cells in Graves' hyperthyroidism and ophthalmopathy.

The chain employs TRBV20-1 and TRBJ2-1; 9 nucleotides agree with TRBD2. The sequence was collected from a woman aged 25 to 39 with Graves disease. The specimen was peripheral blood mononuclear cells (PBMCs), collected at new diagnosis, from a patient treated with antithyroid drugs. CDR3 residues: CSAVTSGYLNEQFF. DNA for the CDR3: TGCAGTGCAGTGACTAGCGGCTACCTGAATGAGCAGTTCTTC.